This is a list of T cell receptor beta chains from one sample in a study of T cell responses to AZD1222 COVID-19 vaccine. Clones were read by immunoSEQ multiplex PCR, and TCRdb kept only the in-frame ones, dropping some. The sample carries approximately 100,000 clones, 75% to 95% recorded once. This specimen was peripheral blood, taken on day 0 of AZD1222 vaccination. The source of these receptors is an adult in good health. The CDR3 runs from the conserved cysteine through the conserved F or W. D genes are given only for firm matches. Clone sizes are given selectively: once, few, many, or a class where the clone is expanded.

cdr3_length d_call j_call v_call clone_size cdr3_nt cdr3_aa
14 - TRBJ1-2 TRBV28 few TGTGCCAGCAGTTTAGTACAGCTCAACTATGGCTACACCTTC CASSLVQLNYGYTF
15 - TRBJ1-1 TRBV3-1/TRBV3-2 - TGTGCCAGCAGCCAAGTAGCGGAGATGAACACTGAAGCTTTCTTT CASSQVAEMNTEAFF
13 - TRBJ2-5 TRBV10-3 - TGTGCCATCAGTGAGGGGATAGAAGAGACCCAGTACTTC CAISEGIEETQYF
13 - TRBJ1-1 TRBV12-3/TRBV12-4 once TGTGCCAGCAGGGTGGGGGTGAACACTGAAGCTTTCTTT CASRVGVNTEAFF
13 - TRBJ1-4 TRBV6-6 - TGTGCCAGCAGTTACGATGGGGTGGCAAAACTGTTTTTT CASSYDGVAKLFF
15 - TRBJ1-5 TRBV6-5 - TGTGCCAGCAGGAAGAAGGATTATAGCAATCAGCCCCAGCATTTT CASRKKDYSNQPQHF
15 TRBD1 TRBJ2-7 TRBV6-1 - TGTGCCAGCAGTGAGGAGACAGGGGAACCCTACGAGCAGTACTTC CASSEETGEPYEQYF
14 - TRBJ2-3 TRBV5-1 - TGCGCCAGCAGCTTGACTAGATTATTAGATACGCAGTATTTT CASSLTRLLDTQYF
13 - TRBJ1-1 TRBV12-3/TRBV12-4 - TGTGCCAGCAGACTGGACGCTATCTTGGAAGCTTTCTTT CASRLDAILEAFF
14 - TRBJ1-5 TRBV7-2 - TGTGCCAGCAGCGGGCAGGGATGGGATCAGCCCCAGCATTTT CASSGQGWDQPQHF
12 - TRBJ1-2 TRBV28 - TGTGCCAGCAGTCTTAACAGATATGGCTACACCTTC CASSLNRYGYTF
13 - TRBJ1-2 TRBV19 - TGTGCCAGTAGTATGGAGGGGAGAGGTGGCTACACCTTC CASSMEGRGGYTF
13 - TRBJ2-7 TRBV28 - TGTGCCAGCGCGGCCTCGGGGTCCTACGAGCAGTACTTC CASAASGSYEQYF
13 - TRBJ1-1 TRBV7-6 - TGTGCCAGCAGCTTAAGATCGGGGACTGAAGCTTTCTTT CASSLRSGTEAFF
14 - TRBJ2-1 TRBV9 - TGTGCCAGCAGCGCCCAGGGCGGCTACAATGAGCAGTTCTTC CASSAQGGYNEQFF
12 - TRBJ1-6 TRBV19 - TGTGCCAGCGCTGACCAAAATTCACCCCTCCACTTT CASADQNSPLHF
14 - TRBJ1-1 TRBV5-1 - TGCGCCAGCAGCTTGGGGGCGGCGAACACTGAAGCTTTCTTT CASSLGAANTEAFF
13 - TRBJ1-1 TRBV11-3 - TGTGCCAGCAGCTTAGGGAGACGGAGTGAAGCTTTCTTT CASSLGRRSEAFF
14 - TRBJ1-1 TRBV30 - TGTGCCTGGAGTGTACGAGGATCTTACACTGAAGCTTTCTTT CAWSVRGSYTEAFF
17 - TRBJ2-2 TRBV11-2 - TGTGCCAGCAGCATCCCCGCTGGGGCGGCCTTCACCGGGGAGCTGTTTTTT CASSIPAGAAFTGELFF
13 TRBD1 TRBJ1-2 TRBV2 - TGTGCCAGCAAAGGGGGCTCTATGCCCCCCTACACCTTC CASKGGSMPPYTF
15 - TRBJ1-2 TRBV5-1 - TGCGCCAGCAGCCAGCAGGGTGTTGGGAACTATGGCTACACCTTC CASSQQGVGNYGYTF
13 - TRBJ1-1 TRBV7-2 few TGTGCCAGCAGCTTGTGGGGGAACACTGAAGCTTTCTTT CASSLWGNTEAFF
14 - TRBJ1-6 TRBV6-5 - TGTGCCAGCACCCGGAGCCCGAAAGATTCACCCCTCCACTTT CASTRSPKDSPLHF
15 - TRBJ1-1 TRBV15 - TGTGCCACCAGCAGAGATCGGGGAATGAGGGGCGAAGCTTTCTTT CATSRDRGMRGEAFF
19 TRBD2 TRBJ2-2 TRBV6-1 - TGTGCCAGCAGTGAAGCGATGGATGGGACTAGCGAGAACACCGGGGAGCTGTTTTTT CASSEAMDGTSENTGELFF
14 - TRBJ2-3 TRBV5-1 - TGCGCCAGCAGCTTGGACGTCCCGCCAGATACGCAGTATTTT CASSLDVPPDTQYF
13 TRBD1 TRBJ1-1 TRBV6-5 - TGTGCCAGCAGCAGCCGGGACAGGGGTAAAGCTTTCTTT CASSSRDRGKAFF
14 - TRBJ1-5 TRBV28 - TGTGCCACCATCGACTCCTATAGCAATCAGCCCCAGCATTTT CATIDSYSNQPQHF